The 29 T cell receptor beta chains below were found in one sample sequenced in a study of early stage breast cancer tumors. Repertoires were generated with immunoSEQ multiplex PCR, while TCRdb's copy carries only in-frame clones and drops some. There are about 5,400 clones in the sample; approximately 74% occur only once, and 9% to 9.5% lies in the top ten. The specimen sequenced was breast tumor tissue. All receptors derive from a person in their sixties or seventies with breast cancer.

The rearrangement links TRBV25-1 to TRBJ2-5; weak D call: TRBD1 (6 bases). Deletions cut 3 bases from V and 5 bases from J, with 13 bases between. Germline CDR1 is MGHDK and CDR2 is SYGVNS. This CDR3 region has 14 residues. The CDR3 here is CASSDDRLGETQYF. CDR3 DNA sequence: TGTGCCAGCAGTGATGACAGGCTCGGGGAGACCCAGTACTTC.

The chain recombines TRBV29-1 with TRBJ2-7; D uncertain. Trimming removed 4 bases at V and 0 bases at J, with 10 bases between. The CDR3 spans 13 residues. Germline V lookup: CDR1 SQVTM, CDR2 ANQGSEA. Written as DNA, the CDR3 is TGCAGCGTTGTTCCCAGCAGCTCCTACGAGCAGTACTTC. As protein: CSVVPSSSYEQYF.

This clone was seen a single time. The chain uses TRBV7-2 and TRBJ2-7, with D unresolved. V lost 1 base, J lost 4 bases, and 8 bases lay in between. The germline CDR1 and CDR2 sequences are SGHTA and FQGNSA. There are 13 residues in the CDR3. Here the CDR3 reads CASSLGDWYEQYF. The CDR3 nucleotides read TGTGCCAGCAGCTTAGGGGATTGGTACGAGCAGTACTTC.

The J gene is TRBJ1-2, the V gene TRBV21-1. TRBV21-1 is a documented pseudogene. The CDR3 sequence is 10 residues long. The CDR3 bases are TGTGCCAGCAGCATCGGTGGCTACACCTTC. It is translated as CASSIGGYTF.

A word on this clone: Germline and junction disagree at one end, which may indicate a read error. This chain links TRBV9 with TRBJ1-4; D is unresolved. CDR3 length: 13 residues. Germline CDR1 is SGDLS and CDR2 is YYNGEE. CDR3 sequence reads: CASSPSTSEKLFF. The DNA of the CDR3 is TGTGCCAGCAGCCCCTCTACTAGTGAAAAACTGTTTTTT. Full variable domain (missing parts from reference TRBV9 and TRBJ1-4): DSGVTQTPKHLITATGQRVTLRCSPRSGDLSVYWYQQSLDQGLQFLIQYYNGEERAKGNILERFSAQQFPDLHSELNLSSLELGDSALYFCASSPSTSEKLFFGSGTQLSVL.

J is TRBJ2-2 and V is TRBV6-5; no reliable D call. Germline assignment: CDR1 MNHEY and CDR2 SVGAGI. CDR3 length: 13 residues. Between the trimmed V and J ends, which lost 2 bases and 7 bases, there was a span of 8 bases. The CDR3 sequence is CASSYDGYGELFF. CDR3 in DNA: TGTGCCAGCAGTTACGACGGTTACGGGGAGCTGTTTTTT.

The chain employs TRBV18 and TRBJ2-2; D is ambiguous. The CDR3 extends over 12 amino acids. Trimming stripped 4 bases from V and 1 base from J, with 1 base between. Looked up from germline, CDR1 is KGHSH and CDR2 is LQKENI. CDR3 in DNA: TGTGCCAGCTCACTGAACACCGGGGAGCTGTTTTTT. Translated, it gives CASSLNTGELFF.

This sequence joins TRBV11-3 and TRBJ2-1, with D hard to call. Per germline, CDR1 SGHNT and CDR2 YENEEA. Trimming stripped 4 bases from V and 10 bases from J, with 11 bases between. This CDR3 is 12 amino acids long. The CDR3 DNA reads TGTGCCAGCAGCTCCGGATATATAGAGCAGTTCTTC. Encoded protein: CASSSGYIEQFF.

This sequence joins TRBV11-1 and TRBJ2-1; 8 bases are a match to TRBD2. The trim removed 3 bases at V and 5 bases at J, leaving 9 bases unmatched. Germline V lookup: CDR1 SGHAT, CDR2 FQDESV (reference sequence). This CDR3 is built from 16 residues. In nucleotides, the CDR3 is TGTGCCAGCAGCTTTTCGTTAGGACTAGCCCACAATGAGCAGTTCTTC. Translation gives CASSFSLGLAHNEQFF. Complete variable domain (other parts from reference TRBV11-1 and TRBJ2-1): EAEVAQSPRYKITEKSQAVAFWCDPISGHATLYWYRQILGQGPELLVQFQDESVVDDSQLPKDRFSAERLKGVDSTLKIQPAELGDSAMYLCASSFSLGLAHNEQFFGPGTRLTVL.

For this clone: An end of the junction differs from the germline gene, which may be a read error. The sample carries other DNA sequences with the same CDR3. This chain uses TRBV19 with TRBJ1-2; the match to TRBD1 covers 8 bases. Germline assignment: CDR1 LNHDA and CDR2 SQIVND (reference sequence). This CDR3 is built from 13 residues. DNA of the CDR3: TGTGCCAGTACGGGGACAGGAGGCTATGGTTACACCTTC. Translating it yields CASTGTGGYGYTF.

The chain uses TRBV9 and TRBJ2-3; weak D call: TRBD1 (5 bases). V was cut by 6 bases and J by 4 bases, with 15 bases left in between. This CDR3 has 14 amino acids. Germline CDR1 reads SGDLS; CDR2 reads YYNGEE. The CDR3 reads CASTSGDSPDTQYF. The CDR3 nucleotides are TGTGCCAGCACTTCCGGCGACAGCCCAGATACGCAGTATTTT. The full variable domain, its missing parts supplied by reference TRBV9 and TRBJ2-3, is DSGVTQTPKHLITATGQRVTLRCSPRSGDLSVYWYQQSLDQGLQFLIQYYNGEERAKGNILERFSAQQFPDLHSELNLSSLELGDSALYFCASTSGDSPDTQYFGPGTRLTVL.

The V and J genes are TRBV29-1 and TRBJ1-1, with 7 bases aligning to TRBD1. CDR3 length: 13 amino acids. CDR1 SQVTM and CDR2 ANQGSEA come from the germline V gene. The V segment lost 7 bases and the J segment 8 bases; nucleotides outside the gene matches: 13. The CDR3: CSGGQAAQGEAFF. The DNA of the CDR3 is TGCAGCGGTGGACAGGCGGCCCAGGGGGAAGCTTTCTTT.

This clone was recorded only once. The chain recombines TRBV5-6 with TRBJ1-2, with 7 bases that match TRBD1. CDR1 is SGHDT and CDR2 is YYEEEE in the germline V gene. The CDR3 has 12 residues. V was clipped by 4 bases and J by 7 bases; unmatched bases: 4. The CDR3, as DNA: TGTGCCAGCAGCACCGACAGGGCTGGCTACACCTTC. Amino acid sequence: CASSTDRAGYTF.

The rearrangement joins TRBV5-1 to TRBJ2-3, with 11 bases matching TRBD2. Looked up from germline, CDR1 is SGHRS and CDR2 is YFSETQ. The CDR3 has 16 amino acids. V lost 4 bases and J lost 4; bases outside the gene matches: 8. Here the CDR3 DNA reads TGCGCCAGCAGCAACCTTCTAGCGGGAGGCCCAGATACGCAGTATTTT. Its translation is CASSNLLAGGPDTQYF.

The genes are TRBV19 and TRBJ1-1; 8 bases align to TRBD1. Germline loops: CDR1 LNHDA, CDR2 SQIVND (reference sequence). The CDR3 has 15 amino acids. After removal of 6 bases from V and 3 bases from J, the junction contained 9 bases not matched to a gene. CDR3 protein: CASSPDRGLYTEAFF. CDR3 nucleotide sequence: TGTGCCAGTAGCCCAGACAGGGGACTTTACACTGAAGCTTTCTTT.

This clone was picked up a small number of times. This chain links TRBV28 with TRBJ2-7; 7 bases map to TRBD2. V shed 7 bases and J 1 base; nucleotides not matched to a gene: 13. This CDR3 spans 16 amino acids. CDR1 is MDHEN, CDR2 SYDVKM, per germline. CDR3 in DNA: TGTGCCAGCAACCGGGCGGGGGACGGTCGATCCTACGAGCAGTACTTC. It specifies CASNRAGDGRSYEQYF.

The V call is TRBV6-1, the J call TRBJ2-2; TRBD2 matches 13 bases. The CDR3 covers 17 residues. Germline V gives CDR1 MNHNS, CDR2 SASEGT. Germline trimming cut 4 bases from V and 4 bases from J; bases unmatched to any gene: 6. Written as DNA, the CDR3 is TGTGCCAGCAGTGCGCGGACTAGCGGGGGTGGCACCGGGGAGCTGTTTTTT. Translation gives CASSARTSGGGTGELFF.

This clone has only one observation. The V and J genes are TRBV27 and TRBJ2-1; D is unclear. Germline V CDR1 and CDR2: MNHEY, SMNVEV (reference sequence). There are 16 residues in the CDR3. V was pared by 0 bases and J by 7 bases, with 16 bases between. This CDR3 is CASSLSHSFSVNEQFF. Written as DNA, the CDR3 is TGTGCCAGCAGTTTATCGCACAGCTTCTCAGTAAATGAGCAGTTCTTC.

This clone rates as medium-sized (0.01 to 0.1%). This chain connects TRBV29-1 to TRBJ2-7; D is possibly TRBD1 (6 bases). The CDR3 extends over 12 amino acids. V lost 8 bases, J lost 6 bases, and 17 bases lay in between. CDR1 is SQVTM and CDR2 is ANQGSEA in the germline V gene. CDR3 DNA: TGCAGCTTTAGGACAGCCGGTCTCGAGCAGTACTTC. It is translated as CSFRTAGLEQYF.

V is TRBV30 and J is TRBJ1-4; a weak D match, TRBD1 (5 bases). CDR3 size: 14 residues. V was cut by 2 bases and J by 8 bases, with 15 bases left in between. Germline CDR1 is GTSNPN and CDR2 is SVGIG (reference sequence). The DNA of the CDR3 is TGTGCCTGGAGTACCCTCCGGGGCGGCGAAAAACTGTTTTTT. Translated, it gives CAWSTLRGGEKLFF.

A note on this clone: The DNA is left out, because the CDR3 cannot be placed on it with certainty; the CDR3 is given as TCRdb lists it. The chain joins TRBV19 to TRBJ2-7; TRBD2, the D gene given by the table, was not confirmed from the DNA. The CDR3 totals 11 residues, both ends included. The germline gives CDR1 LNHDA, CDR2 SQIVND (reference sequence). The CDR3: CASTSGYEQYF.

The chain joins TRBV7-8 to TRBJ2-5; D perhaps matches TRBD2 (6 bases). CDR3 length: 15 residues. The germline V gene encodes CDR1 SGHVS and CDR2 FQNEAQ. The V end was cut by 5 bases, the J end by 7 bases, with 20 bases between. Here the CDR3 reads CASSRGASILGTQYF. As DNA, the CDR3 is TGTGCCAGCAGCCGCGGGGCTAGTATCCTGGGGACCCAGTACTTC.

The CDR3 DNA follows: TGTGCCAGCAGCTCCCGCGGGCTTGGGAAGACCCAGTACTTC. Encoded protein: CASSSRGLGKTQYF. The chain combines TRBV11-3 with TRBJ2-5, with D possibly being TRBD2 (5 bases). The CDR3 spans 14 residues. Germline assignment: CDR1 SGHNT and CDR2 YENEEA. V shed 4 bases and J shed 6 bases, with 15 bases lying between them.

The V gene is TRBV7-9, the J gene TRBJ2-3, with D perhaps TRBD1 (6 bases). The V end was cut by 6 bases, the J end by 2 bases, with 15 bases between. Germline V gene data show CDR1 as SEHNR and CDR2 as FQNEAQ (reference sequence). The CDR3 totals 15 residues. The CDR3 DNA sequence: TGTGCCAGCAGTATGGGGGCAGATGCCACAGATACGCAGTATTTT. Translated, it gives CASSMGADATDTQYF.

This clone has only one observation. The chain joins TRBV18 to TRBJ2-7; D possibly matches TRBD1 or TRBD2 (5 bases each). The CDR3 length is 14 residues. In germline, CDR1 is KGHSH, CDR2 LQKENI. The V and J ends lost 5 bases and 3 bases respectively, with 14 bases between them. The CDR3 spells CASSETGQDYEQYF. The CDR3 DNA sequence: TGTGCCAGCTCAGAGACGGGGCAGGACTACGAGCAGTACTTC.

The rearrangement joins TRBV15 to TRBJ2-5, with D perhaps being TRBD1 or TRBD2 (5 bases each). The germline CDR1 and CDR2 sequences are LNHNV and YYDKDF (reference sequence). Trimming shortened V by 3 bases and J by 3 bases, and 11 bases separated the two germline ends. This CDR3 region has 14 residues. The chain's CDR3 is CATSSPGPKETQYF. DNA of the CDR3: TGTGCCACCAGCAGTCCGGGACCCAAAGAGACCCAGTACTTC.

This clone turned up a few times. The rearrangement links TRBV10-3 to TRBJ1-3; D is uncertain. The CDR3 contains 14 residues. Germline CDR1 ENHRY, CDR2 SYGVKD. The germline V and J ends were trimmed by 4 bases and 0 bases, with 7 bases remaining between them. The CDR3 DNA reads TGTGCCATCAGTGGGGCGGACTCTGGAAACACCATATATTTT. Translation: CAISGADSGNTIYF.

The CDR3 spells CASSTGQGEDYEQYF. The CDR3 nucleotides are TGTGCCAGCAGCACAGGACAGGGGGAGGACTACGAGCAGTACTTC. The chain recombines TRBV9 with TRBJ2-7; 10 bases match TRBD1. The CDR3 extends over 15 amino acids. Germline V CDR1 and CDR2: SGDLS, YYNGEE. V shed 4 bases, J shed 3 bases, and the junction held 7 bases outside the gene matches.

This clone was picked up a small number of times. This sequence joins TRBV11-2 and TRBJ1-4, with D unclear. This CDR3 contains 12 residues. In germline, CDR1 is SGHAT, CDR2 FQNNGV. V was clipped by 5 bases and J by 5 bases, with 6 bases between them. As DNA, the CDR3 is TGTGCCAGCAGCCGAACCAATGAAAAACTGTTTTTT. Protein sequence: CASSRTNEKLFF.